One sample yielded the 19 T cell receptor beta chains listed below, sequenced in a study of blood T cell repertoires in COVID-19. Assay used: immunoSEQ multiplex PCR; TCRdb lists only in-frame clones, some missing. This table has tens of thousands of clones, 91% appearing once. Sequencing input: peripheral blood. These receptors came from a human donor in a cohort sampled during active COVID-19.

The V and J genes are TRBV28 and TRBJ1-5; 9 positions agree with TRBD1. The CDR3 runs 15 residues. V was clipped by 5 bases and J by 4 bases; unmatched bases: 6. The germline V gene has CDR1 MDHEN and CDR2 SYDVKM. Here the CDR3 reads CASSHIGTGNQPQHF. CDR3 DNA sequence: TGTGCCAGCAGTCATATAGGGACAGGGAATCAGCCCCAGCATTTT.

In nucleotides, the CDR3 is TGTGCCATCAGTGAGCCTGGCGGGAGCTCCTACGAGCAGTACTTC. This translates into CAISEPGGSSYEQYF. This chain connects TRBV10-3 to TRBJ2-7, with TRBD2 matching over 7 bases. This CDR3 is built from 15 residues. Losses at the gene ends were 2 bases for V and 0 bases for J; bases not matched to a gene: 4. Germline CDR1 ENHRY, CDR2 SYGVKD.

Details on this clone: Sequence at one end of the junction differs from germline and may be a read error. V gene TRBV7-7 combines with J gene TRBJ2-2; TRBD2 is a possible D gene (5 bases). The V gene's germline CDR1 is SSHAT and CDR2 FNYEAQ (reference sequence). The CDR3 length is 15 residues. The CDR3 bases are TGTGCTAGCAGCTTAGGCGGCCCGGGGACCGGGGAGCTGTTTTTT. Its protein product is CASSLGGPGTGELFF.

The V gene is TRBV9, the J gene TRBJ1-1; 8 nucleotides match TRBD1. CDR1 is SGDLS and CDR2 is YYNGEE in the germline V gene. The ends lost 1 base at V and 9 bases at J; junction bases unmatched: 5. The CDR3 runs to 13 residues. CDR3 nucleotide sequence: TGTGCCAGCAGCGTAACGGACAGGGTGAAAGCTTTCTTT. This translates into CASSVTDRVKAFF.

The V gene is TRBV7-2, the J gene TRBJ2-7; D gene unclear. Germline values: CDR1 SGHTA, CDR2 FQGNSA. The CDR3 totals 13 residues. Trimming removed 2 bases from V and 2 bases from J, with 7 bases in between. The CDR3 sequence: CASSLTLTYEQYF. The CDR3, as DNA: TGTGCCAGCAGCTTAACACTAACCTACGAGCAGTACTTC.

This clone was found once. The DNA for the CDR3 is TGTGCCTGGAGTGGGGGACAGGGGGCGTTGGAGACCCAGTACTTC. Amino acids: CAWSGGQGALETQYF. The genes are TRBV30 and TRBJ2-5, with TRBD1 identical over 12 bases. V gave up 1 base and J gave up 5 bases; unmatched junction bases: 5. The CDR3 has 15 amino acids. Per germline, CDR1 GTSNPN and CDR2 SVGIG (reference sequence).

The chain is built from TRBV28 and TRBJ2-7, with 7 positions matching TRBD1. This CDR3 region has 12 residues. With V trimmed by 6 bases and J by 6 bases, 5 bases remained unmatched. Germline lookup yields CDR1 MDHEN and CDR2 SYDVKM. The CDR3 nucleotides read TGTGCCAGCAGGACACAGGGGTTCGAGCAGTACTTC. As protein: CASRTQGFEQYF.

The V call is TRBV7-9, the J call TRBJ2-1; a possible D gene is TRBD1 (6 bases). The CDR3 is 16 amino acids. Germline CDR1 SEHNR, CDR2 FQNEAQ (reference sequence). Deletions cut 3 bases from V and 5 bases from J, with 17 bases between. CDR3: CASSFDQGNPHNEQFF. The CDR3 region has the DNA TGTGCCAGCAGCTTTGACCAGGGGAACCCCCACAATGAGCAGTTCTTC. The entire variable domain, with the rest obtained from reference TRBV7-9 and TRBJ2-1, is as follows: DTGVSQNPRHKITKRGQNVTFRCDPISEHNRLYWYRQTLGQGPEFLTYFQNEAQLEKSRLLSDRFSAERPKGSFSTLEIQRTEQGDSAMYLCASSFDQGNPHNEQFFGPGTRLTVL.

The chain joins TRBV18 to TRBJ2-3; 9 nucleotides agree with TRBD1. The trim removed 1 base at V and 4 bases at J, leaving 6 bases unmatched. Germline V lookup: CDR1 KGHSH, CDR2 LQKENI. This CDR3 is 16 amino acids long. The CDR3: CASSPQQGARADTQYF. Here the CDR3 DNA reads TGTGCCAGCTCACCACAACAGGGGGCAAGGGCAGATACGCAGTATTTT.

V is TRBV7-2 and J is TRBJ2-7; D is perhaps TRBD2 (7 bases). V gave up 5 bases and J gave up 2 bases, with 10 bases separating them. CDR1 and CDR2 from the germline V gene are SGHTA and FQGNSA. The CDR3 loop spans 13 amino acids. The CDR3 region has the DNA TGTGCCAGCAGCCGGGGGGCGCCCTACGAGCAGTACTTC. This codes for CASSRGAPYEQYF.

The chain combines TRBV11-2 with TRBJ2-2; D call uncertain. CDR1 SGHAT and CDR2 FQNNGV come from the germline V gene. This CDR3 comprises 15 residues. Trimming pared 2 bases from V and 0 bases from J, leaving 7 bases between. The CDR3 is CASSLYTANTGELFF. CDR3 DNA: TGTGCCAGCAGCTTATACACCGCGAACACCGGGGAGCTGTTTTTT.

The chain links TRBV7-8 to TRBJ1-2; TRBD1 matches 8 bases. The germline V gene encodes CDR1 SGHVS and CDR2 FQNEAQ. After removal of 3 bases from V and 2 bases from J, the junction contained 2 bases not matched to a gene. The CDR3 covers 14 residues. CDR3 nucleotides: TGTGCCAGCAGCTTCCGGACAGGGAACTATGGCTACACCTTC. This gives the protein CASSFRTGNYGYTF.

The DNA for the CDR3 is TGCGCCAGCAGACGGGAAACTGAAGCTTTCTTT. Its translation is CASRRETEAFF. The chain is built from TRBV5-1 and TRBJ1-1; D not resolved. The CDR3 sequence is 11 residues long. Per germline, CDR1 SGHRS and CDR2 YFSETQ. Trimming took off 5 bases at V and 5 bases at J, with 7 bases between the two ends.

J is TRBJ1-3 and V is TRBV9; a weak D match, TRBD1 (5 bases). V lost 2 bases and J lost 0, with 9 bases in between. In germline, CDR1 is SGDLS, CDR2 YYNGEE. CDR3 length: 15 residues. DNA for the CDR3: TGTGCCAGCAGCGTGGGGGGGTTCTCTGGAAACACCATATATTTT. Translating gives CASSVGGFSGNTIYF.

The rearrangement uses TRBV15 and TRBJ2-5; tentative D call: TRBD1 (6 bases). V shed 1 base and J shed 6 bases, with 9 bases lying between them. The CDR3 is made up of 13 amino acids. Germline CDR1 and CDR2: LNHNV and YYDKDF (reference sequence). Here the CDR3 reads CATSRGTVQTQYF. In DNA form, the CDR3 reads TGTGCCACCAGCAGAGGGACAGTGCAGACCCAGTACTTC.

The chain links TRBV6-4 to TRBJ1-4; D is unresolved. Trimming shortened V by 6 bases and J by 8 bases, and 13 bases separated the two germline ends. CDR3 size: 13 residues. Germline-derived CDR1 and CDR2 are MRHNA and SNTAGT. The CDR3 is CASRLQSAEKLFF. The CDR3, as DNA: TGTGCCAGCAGATTACAGTCTGCGGAAAAACTGTTTTTT.

This sequence joins TRBV12-3 or TRBV12-4 and TRBJ1-1; TRBD1 aligns across 7 bases. The CDR3 is made up of 13 amino acids. V lost 6 bases and J lost 7; bases outside the gene matches: 8. The CDR3 reads CASRIQGNFEAFF. The CDR3 DNA is TGTGCCAGCAGAATACAGGGGAACTTTGAAGCTTTCTTT.

The gene calls are TRBV19 and TRBJ1-2; 7 nucleotides align to TRBD1. The CDR3 consists of 12 residues. V was pared by 8 bases and J by 4 bases, with 4 bases of the junction left unmatched. CDR1 LNHDA and CDR2 SQIVND come from the germline V gene (reference sequence). CDR3 DNA sequence: TGTGCCAGTGTCACAGGGGTCTATGGCTACACCTTC. Its translation is CASVTGVYGYTF.

The CDR3 DNA sequence: TGTGCCAGCAGCTTAGGGCCCCTCGGGGGGGCGAGGTACAATGAGCAGTTCTTC. It translates to CASSLGPLGGARYNEQFF. This chain uses TRBV11-2 with TRBJ2-1; TRBD2 matches 8 bases. The CDR3 loop spans 18 amino acids. Looked up from germline, CDR1 is SGHAT and CDR2 is FQNNGV. V shed 1 base and J 4 bases; nucleotides not matched to a gene: 12.